The source of this T cell receptor beta chain is a study of T cells in Graves' hyperthyroidism and ophthalmopathy (dated by TCRdb to between 2018 and 2020). With regard to the full study: Peripheral blood samples were taken at initial diagnosis, before any treatment was given. To identify distinguishing TCR V-J signatures, a discovery cohort of around 100 patients was used, comprising approximately 40 with Graves' ophthalmopathy and 57 with stable Graves' hyperthyroidism. Prospective prediction of ophthalmopathy was tested in an independent validation cohort of fewer than 20 hyperthyroidism patients and 17 patients who later progressed to ophthalmopathy. The roughly 91 discovery patients were randomly divided into training and test sets at a 7:3 ratio. In addition, the study compared T-cell repertoires in thyroid tissue and in blood from about 6 Graves' hyperthyroidism patients. Once sampling was done, hyperthyroidism patients were given methimazole at a starting dose of 30 mg daily, whereas ophthalmopathy patients were given high-dose intravenous methylprednisolone. The paper describes TCR Vbeta CDR3 sequencing of 135 peripheral blood samples, made up of 43 ophthalmopathy patients, roughly 75 hyperthyroidism patients and 17 progressor patients. The study at large found these results: Most expanded thyroid clonotypes (frequency above 0.001) were also found in blood, which suggests that blood repertoires may mirror thyroid immune responses. In cross-validation, a model built on a 13 V-J signature told ophthalmopathy apart from stable hyperthyroidism with just under 90% sensitivity and around 84% specificity, and in testing the same model reached 80%/75%. No statistical method was used to fix the sample size in advance, and group allocation was not hidden from the investigators. In validation, progression to ophthalmopathy was predicted by the model with roughly 69% sensitivity and 72% to 80% specificity, a median of about 6 months before onset.

Worth noting for this clonotype: This receptor's antigen is unknown. No base quality information exists; no much larger clone differs at one position.

A patient counted as having stable Graves' hyperthyroidism if no progression to ophthalmopathy occurred over 18 months of follow-up. Hyperthyroidism patients were newly diagnosed, with disease duration under 2 months, and aged 18 to 65 years. Any patient with an uncontrolled infection, another autoimmune disease, pregnancy or lactation was excluded. Diagnoses were based on clinical symptoms, serum thyroxine and TRAb, thyroid ultrasound and orbital computed tomography. PBMCs were separated from roughly 9.3 ml of fresh peripheral blood using Ficoll-Paque density gradient centrifugation. Total RNA was extracted with Trizol reagent, and quality was checked on an Agilent 2100 Bioanalyzer. Taken from the germline V gene, the CDR1 and CDR2 loops are SGHDT and YYEEEE. The CDR3 sequence holds 19 residues, the cysteine and phenylalanine included. The entry retains the CDR3 DNA only, 57 bases that are in frame from base 1. Trimming accounts for 3 bases at V and 1 base at J, while the number of junction bases matched to no gene is 13.

The TCR beta CDR3 regions were amplified from RNA transcripts. A first-round RT-PCR of the TCR CDR3 used the HTBI primer set with the Qiagen OneStep RT-PCR kit. Libraries were constructed in a second round of multiplex PCR, after which size selection and purification were performed. Sequencing of the libraries was done on an Illumina HiSeq2000 using paired-end 100 bp reads. Regarding the original processing steps: SOAPnuke was used to process the raw data, with reads discarded if the reads contained adapters or uncalled bases, had a mean Phred below 15, or lacked an exact constant-primer or identifier match. High-quality paired reads were merged with COPE v1.2.5, and unique nucleotide sequences were defined as clonotypes. Clonotypes were aligned to IMGT TRBV, TRBD and TRBJ reference segments using MiTCR v1.1. Analysis was restricted to V-J combinations with a frequency above 0.0001, which covered 98% to 99.2% of repertoires. The TCS score was defined as the ratio of F50 (clonal expansion) to E x V (chaos), calculated using BLOSUM62-based TCRdist between CDR3 peptides within each V-J. Welch's t-statistics and random forest reduced fewer than 550 V-J features to roughly 13, which were used in a naive Bayes classifier (R e1071). In TCRdb, the public reads were trimmed at Q25 with fastp and aligned with MiXCR, with productive beta chains retained. Each CDR3 protein gets just one entry, which takes the most common genes and DNA from the rows behind it. TCRdb's processing, not the authors' own work, is the source of the V and J calls. The sample yields 190,000 or so distinct CDR3 sequences; approximately 20% were counted once. About 45% of the sample goes to the ten largest clones.

In this chain, TRBV5-6 is recombined with TRBJ1-5, with TRBD1 matching 10 junction bases. Material for sequencing was blood. The sequence was collected from a man aged 35-49 years with Graves' hyperthyroidism. The CDR3 protein: CASSYSGQGVFASNQPQHF. Here is the DNA: TGTGCCAGCAGCTACTCAGGACAGGGGGTTTTTGCGAGCAATCAGCCCCAGCATTTT.